This T cell receptor (beta chain) came from a study of CD8+CD57+ T cells in acquired aplastic anemia. Study overall: When averaged, DNA from sorted CD4+ and CD8+ cells came to around 3 ug. Study results and caveats: Significance was not reached for CD8+ Simpson's diversity between patients and controls.

CDR3 length: 14 amino acids. CDR1 SGHRS and CDR2 YFSETQ come from the germline V gene. The V and J ends lost 0 bases and 5 bases respectively, with 12 bases between them. Genomic DNA was employed as the template in profiling TCR beta VDJ and CDR3. TCRdb re-called the reads through MiXCR, storing one row per CDR3 protein. The repertoire consists of roughly 120,000 distinct CDR3 sequences, with approximately 61% occurring once and the leading ten covering roughly 30%. By proportion, this clonotype is large. Its target is not known. CD8+CD57+ cell expansion, shown by flow cytometry, had occurred in the patients selected for sequencing. No therapy was given to patients before blood sampling.

This chain links TRBV5-1 with TRBJ2-7; maybe TRBD1 (6 bases). The sequence came from a human donor with aplastic anemia. Material: sorted CD4+, CD8+, or CD8+CD57+ T cells (not recorded which) from PBMCs. The CDR3 is CASSLGQGFNEQYF. The CDR3, as DNA: TGCGCCAGCAGCTTGGGGCAGGGGTTCAACGAGCAGTACTTC. The variable domain in full, with the rest retrieved from reference TRBV5-1 and TRBJ2-7, is KAGVTQTPRYLIKTRGQQVTLSCSPISGHRSVSWYQQTPGQGLQFLFEYFSETQRNKGNFPGRFSGRQFSNSRSEMNVSTLELGDSALYLCASSLGQGFNEQYFGPGTRLTVT.